The 10 T cell receptor beta chains listed next were all sequenced from one sample in a study of graft-versus-host responses after intestinal transplantation. Some clones are missing from TCRdb's copy, which holds only in-frame ones; the method was immunoSEQ multiplex PCR. The profile covers roughly 10,000 clones, with 30% to 35% appearing a single time and approximately 5.3% taken by the ten largest. Source: alloreactive CD4+ T cells from a mixed lymphocyte reaction culture, taken before transplantation. Subset noted: CFSE-low proliferating T cells sorted from roughly six-day pre-transplant mixed lymphocyte reaction (GvH or HvG direction). Receptors were obtained from a human patient who was an organ donor for intestinal transplantation.

The chain links TRBV28 to TRBJ1-4, with D unresolved. Germline values: CDR1 MDHEN, CDR2 SYDVKM. V was shortened by 2 bases and J by 5 bases, with 0 bases between the two germline ends. This CDR3 region has 11 residues. The CDR3 spells CASSLNEKLFF. The CDR3 DNA follows: TGTGCCAGCAGTTTAAATGAAAAACTGTTTTTT.

This clone rates as medium-sized. The rearrangement joins TRBV18 to TRBJ1-5; D gene unclear. Germline V gives CDR1 KGHSH, CDR2 LQKENI. This CDR3 is 13 amino acids long. V was clipped by 2 bases and J by 3 bases, with 5 bases between them. For the CDR3, the DNA is TGTGCCAGCTCACCAGGGTACAATCAGCCCCAGCATTTT. Its protein product is CASSPGYNQPQHF.

The chain employs TRBV21-1 and TRBJ2-7; the listed D gene, TRBD2, was not tested against the DNA. TRBV21-1 is given as a pseudogene. The CDR3 extends over 16 amino acids. CDR3 sequence: CASRGTVATRLDEQYF. CDR3 nucleotide sequence: TGTGCCAGCAGGGGGACTGTAGCTACACGTTTAGACGAGCAGTACTTC.

The chain carries TRBV5-4 and TRBJ2-3; no clear D gene. Germline loops: CDR1 SGHNT, CDR2 YYREEE (reference sequence). Trimming pared 0 bases from V and 0 bases from J, leaving 5 bases between. The CDR3 is 14 residues long. DNA for the CDR3: TGTGCCAGCAGCTTGGGGATTAGCACAGATACGCAGTATTTT. Encoded protein: CASSLGISTDTQYF. Filled out from reference TRBV5-4 and TRBJ2-3, the complete variable domain reads ETGVTQSPTHLIKTRGQQVTLRCSSQSGHNTVSWYQQALGQGPQFIFQYYREEENGRGNFPPRFSGLQFPNYSSELNVNALELDDSALYLCASSLGISTDTQYFGPGTRLTVL.

The V and J genes are TRBV7-2 and TRBJ2-4, with a tentative D call TRBD1 (5 bases). The germline gives CDR1 SGHTA, CDR2 FQGNSA. V lost 1 base and J lost 8, with 12 bases in between. This CDR3 contains 14 residues. This CDR3 reads CASSLGGSVDIQYF. The CDR3 coding sequence is TGTGCCAGCAGCTTAGGGGGCTCTGTGGACATTCAGTACTTC. Based on the CDR3 plus reference TRBV7-2 and TRBJ2-4, the full variable domain is GAGVSQSPSNKVTEKGKDVELRCDPISGHTALYWYRQSLGQGLEFLIYFQGNSAPDKSGLPSDRFSAERTGGSVSTLTIQRTQQEDSAVYLCASSLGGSVDIQYFGAGTRLSVL.

The rearrangement joins TRBV4-1 to TRBJ2-7, with D perhaps TRBD2 (7 bases). The CDR3 spans 18 residues. Trimming took off 0 bases at V and 4 bases at J, with 22 bases between the two ends. Looked up from germline, CDR1 is MGHRA and CDR2 is YSYEKL. DNA of the CDR3: TGCGCCAGCAGCCAAGACTTGGTGTGGGGGGGGCGAAGGTACGAGCAGTACTTC. This encodes CASSQDLVWGGRRYEQYF.

The chain is built from TRBV11-1 and TRBJ2-2; 9 positions agree with TRBD1. CDR3 size: 15 residues. The germline gives CDR1 SGHAT, CDR2 FQDESV (reference sequence). Trimming took 5 bases from V and 9 from J; bases not matched to a gene: 10. CDR3 region: CASSRGQGLGRELFF. The CDR3, as DNA: TGTGCCAGCAGCCGTGGACAGGGGCTGGGTAGGGAGCTGTTTTTT. The complete variable domain, with remaining parts taken from reference TRBV11-1 and TRBJ2-2, reads EAEVAQSPRYKITEKSQAVAFWCDPISGHATLYWYRQILGQGPELLVQFQDESVVDDSQLPKDRFSAERLKGVDSTLKIQPAELGDSAMYLCASSRGQGLGRELFFGEGSRLTVL.

This chain connects TRBV18 to TRBJ2-5; 7 bases map to TRBD1. The CDR3 extends over 14 amino acids. Germline trimming cut 5 bases from V and 1 base from J; bases unmatched to any gene: 4. Germline V lookup: CDR1 KGHSH, CDR2 LQKENI. The CDR3 DNA reads TGTGCCAGCTCATCGTCAGGGGGCCAAGAGACCCAGTACTTC. Protein product: CASSSSGGQETQYF.

The chain employs TRBV28 and TRBJ2-4; D is unresolved. V was trimmed by 2 bases and J by 2 bases, leaving 10 bases between them. The germline V gene has CDR1 MDHEN and CDR2 SYDVKM. The CDR3 loop spans 15 amino acids. CDR3 in DNA: TGTGCCAGCAGTTTAAGTCTGTTGACCAAAAACATTCAGTACTTC. Amino acids: CASSLSLLTKNIQYF.

Judged by abundance, this clone is medium-sized. As DNA, the CDR3 is TGTGCCAGCGGTGGAGCGGGGGCAACAGATACGCAGTATTTT. Encoded protein: CASGGAGATDTQYF. V gene TRBV2 combines with J gene TRBJ2-3, with 8 bases identical to TRBD2. The CDR3 is 14 residues long. The germline CDR1 and CDR2 sequences are SNHLY and FYNNEI. V trimming: 8 bases; J trimming: 3 bases; junction bases outside the gene matches: 7.